The 20 T cell receptor beta chains reported below all come from one sample, sequenced in a study of Tregs in tolerant kidney transplant recipients. The data were produced by immunoSEQ multiplex PCR, yet TCRdb's version contains in-frame clones alone and is incomplete. The repertoire holds some 110,000 clones, with roughly 92% as singletons. The sample was CD4+ T cells from blood. These receptors were obtained from a human donor in good health.

The genes are TRBV2 and TRBJ2-5, with D tentatively TRBD2 (5 bases). The DNA end is more similar to TRBJ2-7, so the J call may be wrong. The CDR3 contains 14 residues. CDR1 and CDR2 from the germline V gene are SNHLY and FYNNEI. The CDR3 bases are TGTGCCAGCAGTGACAGGCGGGTCCCCTACGAGCAGTACTTC. It translates to CASSDRRVPYEQYF.

The chain recombines TRBV6-6 with TRBJ2-7; TRBD1 aligns across 7 bases. V trimming: 6 bases; J trimming: 4 bases; junction bases outside the gene matches: 6. The CDR3 is 13 amino acids. Germline V gives CDR1 MNHNY, CDR2 SVGAGI (reference sequence). CDR3 sequence (DNA): TGTGCCAGCAGAAGACAGGGCCTATACGAGCAGTACTTC. Encoded protein: CASRRQGLYEQYF.

This chain links TRBV4-2 with TRBJ1-2; D may be TRBD1 (5 bases). CDR3 size: 11 residues. Deletions cut 4 bases from V and 8 bases from J, with 8 bases between. Germline CDR1 and CDR2: LGHNA and YNFKEQ. Written as DNA, the CDR3 is TGTGCCAGCAGCCCCGGGACGGGCTACACCTTC. Residues: CASSPGTGYTF.

The V call is TRBV7-3, the J call TRBJ1-2; D uncertain. This CDR3 has 12 residues. The germline CDR1 and CDR2 sequences are SGHTA and FQGTGA. V was pared by 4 bases and J by 8 bases, with 11 bases between. The CDR3 loop is CASSSPGRGYTF. The CDR3 coding sequence is TGTGCCAGCAGCTCCCCCGGGCGGGGCTACACCTTC. Full variable domain (rest looked up from reference TRBV7-3 and TRBJ1-2): GAGVSQTPSNKVTEKGKYVELRCDPISGHTALYWYRQSLGQGPEFLIYFQGTGAADDSGLPNDRFFAVRPEGSVSTLKIQRTERGDSAVYLCASSSPGRGYTFGSGTRLTVV.

The chain carries TRBV2 and TRBJ2-1; a possible D gene is TRBD1 (6 bases). Germline assignment: CDR1 SNHLY and CDR2 FYNNEI. The CDR3 is 15 residues long. V lost 4 bases and J 2 bases, leaving 12 bases between the germline ends. DNA of the CDR3: TGTGCCAGCAGTGCAGACAGGCCCACCTACAATGAGCAGTTCTTC. It specifies CASSADRPTYNEQFF. The full variable domain, with the rest looked up from reference TRBV2 and TRBJ2-1, is EPEVTQTPSHQVTQMGQEVILRCVPISNHLYFYWYRQILGQKVEFLVSFYNNEISEKSEIFDDQFSVERPDGSNFTLKIRSTKLEDSAMYFCASSADRPTYNEQFFGPGTRLTVL.

The chain couples TRBV11-2 to TRBJ2-1; the D call may be TRBD1 or TRBD2 (5 bases each). The CDR3 extends over 14 amino acids. The V end was cut by 2 bases, the J end by 9 bases, with 14 bases between. Germline loops: CDR1 SGHAT, CDR2 FQNNGV. CDR3 sequence: CASSLSTEGTEQFF. The CDR3 coding sequence is TGTGCCAGCAGCTTATCCACGGAAGGGACTGAGCAGTTCTTC.

V gene TRBV6-5 combines with J gene TRBJ2-1; 7 positions match TRBD2. In germline, CDR1 is MNHEY, CDR2 SVGAGI. The V segment lost 4 bases and the J segment 1 base; nucleotides outside the gene matches: 7. This CDR3 contains 16 residues. The CDR3 nucleotides read TGTGCCAGCAGTTCAGGTCGGCGGGGGTCCTACAATGAGCAGTTCTTC. It encodes CASSSGRRGSYNEQFF.

This chain joins TRBV29-1 and TRBJ2-1; D possibly corresponds to TRBD2 (5 bases). The germline V gene encodes CDR1 SQVTM and CDR2 ANQGSEA. The V and J ends lost 4 bases and 1 base respectively, with 11 bases between them. The CDR3 contains 14 residues. CDR3 coding DNA: TGCAGCGTTGTTCGACGAGGGTCCTACAATGAGCAGTTCTTC. Encoded protein: CSVVRRGSYNEQFF.

The chain employs TRBV27 and TRBJ2-5, with D unresolved. The CDR3 runs to 11 residues. Trimming removed 6 bases at V and 2 bases at J, with 4 bases between. CDR1 and CDR2 (germline): MNHEY, SMNVEV (reference sequence). CDR3 loop: CASSQQETQYF. The CDR3 DNA follows: TGTGCCAGCAGCCAGCAAGAGACCCAGTACTTC.

The chain links TRBV6-5 to TRBJ2-7; D ambiguous. This CDR3 region has 13 residues. The V end was cut by 3 bases, the J end by 2 bases, with 8 bases between. Germline CDR1 reads MNHEY; CDR2 reads SVGAGI. CDR3 DNA sequence: TGTGCCAGCAGTTATAAAAACACCTACGAGCAGTACTTC. This gives the protein CASSYKNTYEQYF.

This clone has just one count. The J gene is TRBJ1-4, the V gene TRBV7-6, with TRBD1 matching over 10 bases. The CDR3 totals 15 residues. Germline V gene data show CDR1 as SGHVS and CDR2 as FNYEAQ. V gave up 8 bases and J gave up 5 bases; unmatched junction bases: 8. The CDR3 nucleotides are TGTGCCAGCGGCATCACGGGACAGGGGAATGAAAAACTGTTTTTT. Amino acids: CASGITGQGNEKLFF.

The rearrangement joins TRBV9 to TRBJ2-2; maybe TRBD2 (6 bases). V was cut by 5 bases and J by 4 bases, with 15 bases left in between. Germline V gives CDR1 SGDLS, CDR2 YYNGEE. This CDR3 is 15 amino acids long. CDR3 in amino acids: CASRSSVGVTGELFF. CDR3 nucleotide sequence: TGTGCCAGCAGGTCTAGCGTCGGGGTCACCGGGGAGCTGTTTTTT.

This clone was seen just once. CDR3 sequence reads: CASRTGRGAPTDTQYF. The CDR3 DNA follows: TGCGCCAGCAGGACGGGGCGGGGGGCCCCCACAGATACGCAGTATTTT. The chain links TRBV5-1 to TRBJ2-3; 8 nucleotides line up with TRBD2. Germline loops: CDR1 SGHRS, CDR2 YFSETQ. V dropped 5 bases and J dropped 2; count of bases not matched to a gene: 10. The CDR3 length is 16 residues. The variable domain in full, with the rest retrieved from reference TRBV5-1 and TRBJ2-3, is KAGVTQTPRYLIKTRGQQVTLSCSPISGHRSVSWYQQTPGQGLQFLFEYFSETQRNKGNFPGRFSGRQFSNSRSEMNVSTLELGDSALYLCASRTGRGAPTDTQYFGPGTRLTVL.

The rearrangement joins TRBV25-1 to TRBJ1-1, with D perhaps TRBD1 (6 bases). V was trimmed by 4 bases and J by 4 bases, leaving 13 bases between them. Germline V gene sequence: CDR1 MGHDK, CDR2 SYGVNS. CDR3 size: 14 residues. The CDR3 region has the DNA TGTGCCAGCAGTGGCCCGACAGGTGTCACTGAAGCTTTCTTT. It is translated as CASSGPTGVTEAFF.

The rearrangement joins TRBV5-1 to TRBJ2-5; D gene uncertain. Germline assignment: CDR1 SGHRS and CDR2 YFSETQ. V lost 0 bases and J 1 base, leaving 4 bases between the germline ends. There are 13 residues in the CDR3. The CDR3 DNA reads as TGCGCCAGCAGCTTGGGGATCCAAGAGACCCAGTACTTC. Translation: CASSLGIQETQYF.

The CDR3 region has the DNA TGTGCCAGTAGTAGGCAGAGCTATGGCTACACCTTC. Protein product: CASSRQSYGYTF. V and J are TRBV19 and TRBJ1-2; no reliable D call. CDR3 length equals 12 residues. In germline, CDR1 is LNHDA, CDR2 SQIVND (reference sequence). The V gene lost 4 bases and the J gene lost 4 bases, with 7 bases spanning the gap.

The chain is built from TRBV30 and TRBJ1-4; TRBD1 might be the D (6 bases). The CDR3 has 14 amino acids. V dropped 4 bases and J dropped 7 bases, with 16 bases sitting between them. Germline lookup yields CDR1 GTSNPN and CDR2 SVGIG (reference sequence). This CDR3 reads CAWNRDGRGEKLFF. In DNA, the CDR3 is TGTGCCTGGAATAGGGACGGCAGGGGTGAAAAACTGTTTTTT.

The rearrangement joins TRBV15 to TRBJ1-5; 12 bases are a match to TRBD1. CDR3 length: 16 amino acids. The junction had 4 bases not matched to a gene; V was cut back by 1 base and J by 6 bases. The germline V gene has CDR1 LNHNV and CDR2 YYDKDF (reference sequence). The CDR3 nucleotides read TGTGCCACCAGCAGAGCGGGACAGGGGGCGAGTCAGCCCCAGCATTTT. Translation: CATSRAGQGASQPQHF. Full variable domain (remainder filled in from reference TRBV15 and TRBJ1-5): DAMVIQNPRYQVTQFGKPVTLSCSQTLNHNVMYWYQQKSSQAPKLLFHYYDKDFNNEADTPDNFQSRRPNTSFCFLDIRSPGLGDTAMYLCATSRAGQGASQPQHFGDGTRLSIL.

This chain connects TRBV27 to TRBJ2-1; D uncertain. This CDR3 is 16 amino acids long. V lost 2 bases and J lost 2, with 13 bases in between. Per germline, CDR1 MNHEY and CDR2 SMNVEV (reference sequence). The CDR3: CASSLGIRNPYNEQFF. The CDR3 nucleotides are TGTGCCAGCAGTTTAGGCATCAGGAACCCCTACAATGAGCAGTTCTTC.

This chain's CDR3 is CASSQGARNYGYTF. CDR3 nucleotides: TGCGCCAGCAGCCAGGGGGCGCGTAACTATGGCTACACCTTC. V and J are TRBV5-1 and TRBJ1-2; 8 bases fit TRBD1. The V gene end was trimmed by 4 bases and the J gene end by 1 base; junction bases not matched to a gene: 3. Per the germline V gene, CDR1 is SGHRS and CDR2 is YFSETQ. The CDR3 has 14 residues.